These 15 T cell receptor beta chains share one sample of origin, sequenced in a study of a mutant IDH1 vaccine in newly diagnosed glioma. Time point indicated: week 11, during vaccination. Each vaccine dose was 300 ug of mutant IDH1 20-mer peptide, with topical imiquimod. Repertoires were generated with immunoSEQ multiplex PCR, while TCRdb's copy carries only in-frame clones and drops some. The sample includes roughly 120,000 clones, roughly 90% of them seen just once. The antigens of these receptors remain unknown. The sequencing used PBMCs, collected from a glioma patient whose treatment included an IDH1 peptide vaccine. The receptors derive from a woman aged 50 to 65 with glioma.

This chain links TRBV9 with TRBJ2-2; 10 bases are shared with TRBD2. CDR1 SGDLS and CDR2 YYNGEE come from the germline V gene. Unmatched junction bases numbered 4, after V lost 0 bases and J lost 2 bases. CDR3 length: 17 residues. CDR3 sequence: CASSVEASGGNTGELFF. The CDR3 DNA sequence: TGTGCCAGCAGCGTAGAAGCTAGCGGGGGCAACACCGGGGAGCTGTTTTTT.

V usage is TRBV7-8 and J usage is TRBJ2-7; 10 nucleotides line up with TRBD1. J gave up 4 bases and V 4 bases, and 10 bases lay outside the gene matches. This CDR3 has 16 amino acids. Per germline, CDR1 SGHVS and CDR2 FQNEAQ. CDR3 sequence reads: CASSSYTGTGAYEQYF. CDR3 coding DNA: TGTGCCAGCAGCTCCTACACCGGGACAGGGGCGTACGAGCAGTACTTC. Full variable domain (outside the CDR3, taken from reference TRBV7-8 and TRBJ2-7): GAGVSQSPRYKVAKRGQDVALRCDPISGHVSLFWYQQALGQGPEFLTYFQNEAQLDKSGLPSDRFFAERPEGSVSTLKIQRTQQEDSAVYLCASSSYTGTGAYEQYFGPGTRLTVT.

In its sample, this clone was seen once. The chain recombines TRBV5-4 with TRBJ1-3; perhaps TRBD1 as D (6 bases). Germline lookup yields CDR1 SGHNT and CDR2 YYREEE (reference sequence). V lost 3 bases and J 0 bases, leaving 10 bases between the germline ends. This CDR3 spans 15 amino acids. The CDR3 protein is CASSSNRVSGNTIYF. The CDR3 region has the DNA TGTGCCAGCAGCTCAAACAGGGTCTCTGGAAACACCATATATTTT.

The chain has TRBV29-1 and TRBJ2-1, with 13 bases lining up with TRBD2. J gave up 10 bases and V 7 bases, and 13 bases lay outside the gene matches. Per germline, CDR1 SQVTM and CDR2 ANQGSEA. The CDR3 sequence is 15 residues long. The CDR3 DNA reads as TGCAGCGCTGCGGGACTAGCGGGAAGAGTAGAGGAGCAGTTCTTC. Its translation is CSAAGLAGRVEEQFF.

This clone was recorded only once. The rearrangement links TRBV5-6 to TRBJ2-2; D not resolved. CDR3 length equals 16 residues. Germline V gene sequence: CDR1 SGHDT, CDR2 YYEEEE. The V end was cut by 3 bases, the J end by 0 bases, with 12 bases between. The CDR3 sequence is CASSSPRNANTGELFF. CDR3 DNA: TGTGCCAGCAGCTCTCCCCGTAACGCGAACACCGGGGAGCTGTTTTTT.

The V call is TRBV6-1, the J call TRBJ2-7; unclear D gene. Trimming removed 7 bases at V and 1 base at J, with 17 bases between. Per germline, CDR1 MNHNS and CDR2 SASEGT. This CDR3 has 15 residues. Here the CDR3 reads CASTPRAGWSYEQYF. CDR3 coding DNA: TGTGCCAGCACTCCCCGGGCAGGCTGGTCCTACGAGCAGTACTTC.

This chain connects TRBV7-9 to TRBJ2-7; 8 positions agree with TRBD1. V lost 2 bases, J lost 7 bases, and 13 bases stayed unmatched. This CDR3 has 16 amino acids. Germline V lookup: CDR1 SEHNR, CDR2 FQNEAQ (reference sequence). In nucleotides, the CDR3 is TGTGCCAGCAGCTTACCGTCGGGCAGGGGGCGCGGTGAGCAGTACTTC. This encodes CASSLPSGRGRGEQYF.

The chain employs TRBV7-2 and TRBJ2-2; D unclear. The V end was cut by 2 bases, the J end by 1 base, with 8 bases between. The CDR3 extends over 15 amino acids. Looked up from germline, CDR1 is SGHTA and CDR2 is FQGNSA. In DNA form, the CDR3 reads TGTGCCAGCAGCTTAACCGGCGTGAACACCGGGGAGCTGTTTTTT. It encodes CASSLTGVNTGELFF.

This chain joins TRBV5-6 and TRBJ1-4; D is uncertain. The CDR3 totals 14 residues. Germline V gives CDR1 SGHDT, CDR2 YYEEEE. V lost 4 bases and J lost 4, with 11 bases in between. The CDR3 region is CASSEEGFNEKLFF. The CDR3 DNA reads as TGTGCCAGCAGCGAGGAGGGATTTAATGAAAAACTGTTTTTT.

This chain joins TRBV5-1 and TRBJ1-2; the D is unclear. Trimming removed 1 base at V and 7 bases at J, with 23 bases between. The CDR3 runs 17 residues. Germline CDR1 and CDR2: SGHRS and YFSETQ. The CDR3, as DNA: TGCGCCAGCAGCTTGACCGACCTACGGGCAGCCTTTACTGGCTACACCTTC. It encodes CASSLTDLRAAFTGYTF.

The DNA for the CDR3 is TGTGCCAGCAGACCACAGGGGTACGGCGAGCAGTACTTC. This gives the protein CASRPQGYGEQYF. This sequence joins TRBV6-5 and TRBJ2-7, with 7 bases lining up with TRBD1. Germline trimming cut 6 bases from V and 6 bases from J; bases unmatched to any gene: 8. The CDR3 sequence is 13 residues long. Germline values: CDR1 MNHEY, CDR2 SVGAGI.

V usage is TRBV9 and J usage is TRBJ2-3, with TRBD2 identical over 12 bases. The CDR3 spans 16 residues. Trimming at V came to 2 bases and at J to 7 bases, leaving 8 bases not matched to a gene. The germline V gene encodes CDR1 SGDLS and CDR2 YYNGEE. CDR3 loop: CASSVPTSGSTNTQYF. The DNA of the CDR3 is TGTGCCAGCAGCGTCCCGACTAGCGGGAGCACGAATACGCAGTATTTT.

This chain links TRBV10-3 with TRBJ2-2, with D uncertain. The V end lost 0 bases, the J end lost 2 bases, and 10 bases lay between the germline ends. This CDR3 comprises 16 residues. Germline lookup yields CDR1 ENHRY and CDR2 SYGVKD. The CDR3 nucleotides read TGTGCCATCAGTGAGTCGAAATGGCCTAACACCGGGGAGCTGTTTTTT. As protein: CAISESKWPNTGELFF.

The V call is TRBV4-1, the J call TRBJ2-7; TRBD1 might be the D (6 bases). The CDR3 length is 15 residues. V lost 1 base, J lost 4 bases, and 14 bases lay in between. Germline V lookup: CDR1 MGHRA, CDR2 YSYEKL. The CDR3 nucleotides read TGCGCCAGCAGCCAAGTGATGGACAGAGATTACGAGCAGTACTTC. Amino acids: CASSQVMDRDYEQYF.

The chain uses TRBV5-1 and TRBJ2-3, with 12 bases matching TRBD2. CDR3 length equals 16 residues. CDR1 and CDR2 from the germline V gene are SGHRS and YFSETQ. Unmatched junction bases numbered 6, after V lost 1 base and J lost 6 bases. The CDR3 DNA reads TGCGCCAGCAGCTTGTCTGGTCTAGCGGGAGGGGATACGCAGTATTTT. Translation: CASSLSGLAGGDTQYF.